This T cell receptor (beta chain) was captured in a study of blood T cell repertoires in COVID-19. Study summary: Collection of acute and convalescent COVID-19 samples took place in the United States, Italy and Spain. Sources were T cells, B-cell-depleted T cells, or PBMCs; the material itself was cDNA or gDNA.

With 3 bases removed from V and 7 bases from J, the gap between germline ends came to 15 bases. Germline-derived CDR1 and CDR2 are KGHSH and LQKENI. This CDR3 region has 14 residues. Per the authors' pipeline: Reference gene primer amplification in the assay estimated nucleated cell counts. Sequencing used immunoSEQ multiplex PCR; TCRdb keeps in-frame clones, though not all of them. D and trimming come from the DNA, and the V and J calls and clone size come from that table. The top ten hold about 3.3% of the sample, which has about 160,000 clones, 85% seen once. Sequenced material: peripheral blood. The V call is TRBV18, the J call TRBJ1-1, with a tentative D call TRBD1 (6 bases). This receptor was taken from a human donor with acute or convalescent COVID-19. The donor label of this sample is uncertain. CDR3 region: CASSPLDTGHEAFF. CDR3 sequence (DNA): TGTGCCAGCTCACCGCTCGATACAGGGCATGAAGCTTTCTTT.